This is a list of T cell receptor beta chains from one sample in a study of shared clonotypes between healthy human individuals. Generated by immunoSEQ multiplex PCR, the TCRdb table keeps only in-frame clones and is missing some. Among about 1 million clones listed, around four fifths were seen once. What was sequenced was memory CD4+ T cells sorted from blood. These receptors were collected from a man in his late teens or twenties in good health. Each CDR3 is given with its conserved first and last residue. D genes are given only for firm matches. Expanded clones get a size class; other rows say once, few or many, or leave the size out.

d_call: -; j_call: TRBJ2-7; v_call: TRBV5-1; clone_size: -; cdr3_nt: TGCGCCAGTAGAATGACGTATGGCTCCTACGAGCAGTACTTC; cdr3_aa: CASRMTYGSYEQYF
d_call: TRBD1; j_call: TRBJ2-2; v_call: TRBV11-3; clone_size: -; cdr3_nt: TGTGCCAGCAGCTTGAATCAGGGGGTCGGGGAGCTGTTTTTT; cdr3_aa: CASSLNQGVGELFF
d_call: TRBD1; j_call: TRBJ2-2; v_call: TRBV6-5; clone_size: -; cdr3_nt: TGTGCCACCCTGGGGGACAGGAGGAACACCGGGGAGCTGTTTTTT; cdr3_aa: CATLGDRRNTGELFF
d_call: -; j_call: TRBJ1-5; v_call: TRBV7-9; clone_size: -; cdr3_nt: TGTGCCACCCCCTCATTACGGAGCAATCAGCCCCAGCATTTT; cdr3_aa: CATPSLRSNQPQHF
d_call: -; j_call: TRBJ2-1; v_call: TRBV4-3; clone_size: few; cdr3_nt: TGCGCCAGCAGCCAAGATCTCGCTTTTCCCTACAATGAGCAGTTCTTC; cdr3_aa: CASSQDLAFPYNEQFF
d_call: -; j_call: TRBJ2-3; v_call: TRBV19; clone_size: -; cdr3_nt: TGTGCCAGTAGTAGCGTTAGAACAGATACGCAGTATTTT; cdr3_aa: CASSSVRTDTQYF
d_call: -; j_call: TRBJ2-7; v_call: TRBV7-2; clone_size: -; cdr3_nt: TGTGCCAGCAGTCCCAAAATAACGGCTACCGAGCAGTACTTC; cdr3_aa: CASSPKITATEQYF
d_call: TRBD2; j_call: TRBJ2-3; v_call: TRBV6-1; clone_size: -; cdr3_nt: TGTGCCAGCAGGTCTAGCGGGGCCCTGGATACGCAGTATTTT; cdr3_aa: CASRSSGALDTQYF
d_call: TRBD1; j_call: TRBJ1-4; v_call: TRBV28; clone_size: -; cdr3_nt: TGTGCCAGCAGTTCGACCGGGACAGGGGGAACTAATGAAAAACTGTTTTTT; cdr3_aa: CASSSTGTGGTNEKLFF
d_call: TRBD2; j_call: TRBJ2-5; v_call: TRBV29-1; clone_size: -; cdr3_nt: TGCAGCGGTGGGGGGGGTTCGGGAGAGACCCAGTACTTC; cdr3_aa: CSGGGGSGETQYF
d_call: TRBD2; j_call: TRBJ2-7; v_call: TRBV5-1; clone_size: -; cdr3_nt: TGCGCCAGCAGACGGGGACTAGCGGGGGTGCTATCCTACGAGCAGTACTTC; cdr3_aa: CASRRGLAGVLSYEQYF
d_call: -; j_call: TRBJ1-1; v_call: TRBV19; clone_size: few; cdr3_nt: TGTGCCAGTATCGGGGACGCACACACTGAAGCTTTCTTT; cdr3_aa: CASIGDAHTEAFF
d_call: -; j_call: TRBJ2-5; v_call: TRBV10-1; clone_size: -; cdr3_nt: TGCGCCAGCAGTGAAGCCGGAGCAGGGAAAGAGACCCAGTACTTC; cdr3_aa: CASSEAGAGKETQYF
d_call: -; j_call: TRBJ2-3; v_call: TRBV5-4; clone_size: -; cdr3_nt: TGTGCCAGCAGCTTGGAATCCGGAGCTGGTACGCAGTATTTT; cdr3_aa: CASSLESGAGTQYF
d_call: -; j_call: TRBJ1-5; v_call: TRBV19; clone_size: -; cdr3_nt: TGTGCCAGTAGTCCCCTCTTAGGGGTGAAGGGTCAGCCCCAGCATTTT; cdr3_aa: CASSPLLGVKGQPQHF
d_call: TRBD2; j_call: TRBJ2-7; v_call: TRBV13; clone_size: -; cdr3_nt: TGTGCCAGCAGCTTGACTAGCGGGAGCGAGCAGTACTTC; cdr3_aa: CASSLTSGSEQYF
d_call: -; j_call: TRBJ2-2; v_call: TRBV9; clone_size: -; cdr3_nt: TGTGCCAGCAGCGTTGGGCTGCTGAACACCGGGGAGCTGTTTTTT; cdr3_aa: CASSVGLLNTGELFF
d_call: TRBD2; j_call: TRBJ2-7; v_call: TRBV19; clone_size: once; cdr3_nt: TGTGCCAGTAGTACATTAGCGGGGGCCGCCTACGAGCAGTACTTC; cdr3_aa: CASSTLAGAAYEQYF
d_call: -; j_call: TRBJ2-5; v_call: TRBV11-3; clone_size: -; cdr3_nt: TGTGCCAGCAGCCCGGGGCAGGACAAAGAGACCCAGTACTTC; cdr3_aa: CASSPGQDKETQYF
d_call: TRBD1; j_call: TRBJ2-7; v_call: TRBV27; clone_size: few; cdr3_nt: TGTGCCAGCAGTTTCGCTTCGGGACAGTACGAGCAGTACTTC; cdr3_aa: CASSFASGQYEQYF
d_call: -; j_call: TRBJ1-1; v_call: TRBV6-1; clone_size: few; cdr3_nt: TGTGCCAGCAGTGAACCGGGGACCGGTTTT; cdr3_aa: CASSEPGTGF
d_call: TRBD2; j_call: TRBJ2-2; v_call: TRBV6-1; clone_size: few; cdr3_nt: TGTGCCAGTGAGCGGGGGGGTACCGGGGAGCTGTTTTTT; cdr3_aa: CASERGGTGELFF